This T cell receptor (beta chain) comes out of a study of T-cell reconstitution after alpha-beta-depleted transplantation in children. The TCRbeta library incorporated unique molecular identifiers. Each CDR3 protein gets one entry after TCRdb re-called the PCR reads with MiXCR. The table lists some 590,000 distinct CDR3 sequences, more than 9% of them singletons. This clonotype was counted a few times. The clonotype comes from a human donor who donated a stem cell graft to a child with acute myeloid leukemia. This specimen consisted of PBMCs from the stem cell graft donor, obtained from the stem cell graft.

The CDR3 protein is CASSRQTGGAGELFF. CDR3 nucleotide sequence: TGCGCCAGCAGCCGGCAAACAGGGGGCGCCGGGGAGCTGTTTTTT. The chain is built from TRBV4-3 and TRBJ2-2; 9 bases line up with TRBD1. Germline V lookup: CDR1 LGHNA, CDR2 YSLEER. The ends lost 4 bases at V and 6 bases at J; junction bases unmatched: 6. This CDR3 comprises 15 residues.